This TCR beta chain appears in the sequencing data of a study of T cells in Graves' hyperthyroidism and ophthalmopathy. This clonotype was counted ten times or more. Among the patients, aged 18 to 65, hyperthyroidism was newly diagnosed and had lasted under 2 months. Criteria for exclusion of patients were uncontrolled infection, other autoimmune disease, pregnancy or lactation. Together with thyroid ultrasound, orbital computed tomography, serum thyroxine and TRAb, clinical symptoms were used for diagnoses. From 10 ml of fresh peripheral blood, PBMCs were isolated. TCR beta CDR3 region amplification was performed from RNA transcripts. An initial round of RT-PCR targeting the TCR CDR3 relied on the HTBI primer set. TCRdb itself ran the multiplex PCR reads through MiXCR, one entry per CDR3 protein. Seen here are hundreds of thousands of distinct CDR3 sequences, around 20% observed once, and the top ten hold about a sixth.

The CDR3 length is 14 residues. Germline V gives CDR1 MNHNS, CDR2 SASEGT. Between the trimmed V and J ends, which lost 6 bases and 6 bases, there was a span of 15 bases. The V gene is TRBV6-1, the J gene TRBJ1-5, with a possible D match to TRBD1 (6 bases). The source of this sequence is a woman aged 50 to 65 with Graves' hyperthyroidism that later progressed to Graves' ophthalmopathy. The sequencing input was blood. CDR3 protein: CASRNREGRQPQHF. DNA for the CDR3: TGTGCCAGCAGAAACAGGGAGGGTCGTCAGCCCCAGCATTTT.